This TCR beta chain was obtained from a study of shared clonotypes between healthy human individuals. Germline values: CDR1 MGHRA, CDR2 YSYEKL. There are 13 residues in the CDR3. Trimming cost V 2 bases and J 3 bases, with 8 bases left between them. Data came from immunoSEQ multiplex PCR; TCRdb stores just in-frame clones and leaves some out. The sample lists some 2,000,000 clones; about 95% were seen once. Naive CD8 cells comprised CD45RO-negative, CCR7-positively selected cells, excluding terminally differentiated effector memory CD45RA+ cells. In the case of this clone: The sample carries other DNA sequences with the same CDR3.

Sequenced input: naive CD8+ T cells sorted from blood. The V gene is TRBV4-1, the J gene TRBJ2-7; weak D call: TRBD2 (5 bases). The receptor was isolated from a man younger than 30 in good health. The CDR3 sequence is CASSQTGFYEQYF. The CDR3 bases are TGCGCCAGCAGCCAAACGGGGTTCTACGAGCAGTACTTC.